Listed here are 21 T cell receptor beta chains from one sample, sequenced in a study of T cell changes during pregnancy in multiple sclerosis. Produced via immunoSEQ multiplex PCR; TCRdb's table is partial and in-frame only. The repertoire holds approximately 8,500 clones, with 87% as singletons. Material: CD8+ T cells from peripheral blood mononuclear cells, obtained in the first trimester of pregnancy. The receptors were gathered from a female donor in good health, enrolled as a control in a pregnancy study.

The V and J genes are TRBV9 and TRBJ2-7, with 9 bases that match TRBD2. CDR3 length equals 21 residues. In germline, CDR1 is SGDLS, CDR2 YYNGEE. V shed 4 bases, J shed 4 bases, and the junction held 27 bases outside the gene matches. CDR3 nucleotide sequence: TGTGCCAGCAGCTCCGCGGGTAGCGGGAGCCGTCCCATGCTTAGGCGATACGAGCAGTACTTC. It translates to CASSSAGSGSRPMLRRYEQYF.

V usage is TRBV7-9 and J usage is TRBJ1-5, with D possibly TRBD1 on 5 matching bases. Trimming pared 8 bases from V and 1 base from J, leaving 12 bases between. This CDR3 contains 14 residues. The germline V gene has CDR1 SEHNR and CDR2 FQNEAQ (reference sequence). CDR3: CASGLGGSNQPQHF. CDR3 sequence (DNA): TGTGCCAGCGGACTGGGGGGGAGCAATCAGCCCCAGCATTTT. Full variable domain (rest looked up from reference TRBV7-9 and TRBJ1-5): DTGVSQNPRHKITKRGQNVTFRCDPISEHNRLYWYRQTLGQGPEFLTYFQNEAQLEKSRLLSDRFSAERPKGSFSTLEIQRTEQGDSAMYLCASGLGGSNQPQHFGDGTRLSIL.

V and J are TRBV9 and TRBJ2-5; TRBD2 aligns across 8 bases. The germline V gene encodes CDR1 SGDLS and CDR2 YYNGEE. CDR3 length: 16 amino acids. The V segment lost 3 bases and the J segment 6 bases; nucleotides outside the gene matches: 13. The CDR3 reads CASSGRGGGPWKTQYF. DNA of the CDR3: TGTGCCAGCAGCGGGAGGGGCGGGGGGCCCTGGAAGACCCAGTACTTC.

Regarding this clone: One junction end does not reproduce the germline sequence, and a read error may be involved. CDR3 amino acids: CTSSTLEGTQYF. CDR3 in DNA: TGTACCAGCAGTACCCTGGAGGGTACGCAGTATTTT. The genes are TRBV6-5 and TRBJ2-3; TRBD2 might be the D (6 bases). Germline V CDR1 and CDR2: MNHEY, SVGAGI. There are 12 residues in the CDR3.

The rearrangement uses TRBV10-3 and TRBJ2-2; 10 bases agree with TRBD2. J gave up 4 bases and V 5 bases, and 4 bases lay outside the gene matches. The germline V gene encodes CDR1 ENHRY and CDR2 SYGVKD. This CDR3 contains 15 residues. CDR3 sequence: CAISPGLAFTGELFF. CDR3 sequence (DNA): TGTGCCATCAGTCCGGGACTAGCGTTCACCGGGGAGCTGTTTTTT.

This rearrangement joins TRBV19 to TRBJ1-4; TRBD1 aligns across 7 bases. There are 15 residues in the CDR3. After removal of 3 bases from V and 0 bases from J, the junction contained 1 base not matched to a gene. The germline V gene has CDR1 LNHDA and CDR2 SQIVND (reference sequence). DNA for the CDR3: TGTGCCAGTAGTATTGGGACAGCAACTAATGAAAAACTGTTTTTT. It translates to CASSIGTATNEKLFF.

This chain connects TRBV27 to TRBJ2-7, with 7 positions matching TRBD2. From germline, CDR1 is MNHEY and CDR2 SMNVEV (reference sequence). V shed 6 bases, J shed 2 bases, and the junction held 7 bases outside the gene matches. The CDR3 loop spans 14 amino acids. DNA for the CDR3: TGTGCCAGCAGCTACAGACTAGCACCCTACGAGCAGTACTTC. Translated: CASSYRLAPYEQYF.

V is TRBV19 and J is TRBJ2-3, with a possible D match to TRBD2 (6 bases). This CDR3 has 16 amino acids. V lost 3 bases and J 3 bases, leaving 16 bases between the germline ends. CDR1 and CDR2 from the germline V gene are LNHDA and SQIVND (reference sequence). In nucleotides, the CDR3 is TGTGCCAGTAGTATTCAACTTGCGGGAAGGACAGATACGCAGTATTTT. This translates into CASSIQLAGRTDTQYF.

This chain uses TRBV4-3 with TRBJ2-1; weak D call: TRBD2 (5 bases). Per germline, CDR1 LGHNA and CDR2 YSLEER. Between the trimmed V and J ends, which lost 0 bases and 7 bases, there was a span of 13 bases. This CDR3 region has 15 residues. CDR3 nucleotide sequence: TGCGCCAGCAGCCAAGAATTCGCTAGCCCGAATGAGCAGTTCTTC. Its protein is CASSQEFASPNEQFF.

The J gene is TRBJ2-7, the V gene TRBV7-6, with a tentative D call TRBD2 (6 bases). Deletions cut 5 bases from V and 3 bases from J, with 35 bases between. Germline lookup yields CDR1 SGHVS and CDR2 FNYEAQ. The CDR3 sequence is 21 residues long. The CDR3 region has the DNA TGTGCCAGCAGCCCTCCGGGGGTCCGTCTTGTCCTTAATGCCCGGGGCTACGAGCAGTACTTC. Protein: CASSPPGVRLVLNARGYEQYF.

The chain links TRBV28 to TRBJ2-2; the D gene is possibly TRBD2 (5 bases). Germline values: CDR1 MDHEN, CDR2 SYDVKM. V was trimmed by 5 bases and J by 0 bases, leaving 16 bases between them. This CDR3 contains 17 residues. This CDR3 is CASSLGWSGPNTGELFF. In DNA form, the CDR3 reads TGTGCCAGCAGTCTGGGCTGGAGCGGTCCGAACACCGGGGAGCTGTTTTTT.

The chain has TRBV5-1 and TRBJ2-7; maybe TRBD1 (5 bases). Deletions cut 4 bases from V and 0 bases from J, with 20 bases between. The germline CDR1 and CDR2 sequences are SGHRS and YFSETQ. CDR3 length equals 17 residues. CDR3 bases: TGCGCCAGCAGCGGGGCACAGCCCTTACATAGCTCCTACGAGCAGTACTTC. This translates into CASSGAQPLHSSYEQYF.

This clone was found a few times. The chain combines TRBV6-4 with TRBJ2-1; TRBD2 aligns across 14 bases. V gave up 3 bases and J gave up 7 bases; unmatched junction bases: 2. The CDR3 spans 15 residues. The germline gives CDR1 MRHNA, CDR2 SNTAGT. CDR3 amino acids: CASSEGTSGGNEQFF. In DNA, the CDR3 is TGTGCCAGCAGTGAAGGGACTAGCGGGGGAAATGAGCAGTTCTTC.

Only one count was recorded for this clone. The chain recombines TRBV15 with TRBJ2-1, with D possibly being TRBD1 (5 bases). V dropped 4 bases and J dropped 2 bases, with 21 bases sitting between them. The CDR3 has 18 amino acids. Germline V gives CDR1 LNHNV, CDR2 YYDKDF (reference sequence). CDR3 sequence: CATSTSQGRIWPYNEQFF. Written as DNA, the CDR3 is TGTGCCACCAGCACCTCCCAGGGTAGGATATGGCCCTACAATGAGCAGTTCTTC.

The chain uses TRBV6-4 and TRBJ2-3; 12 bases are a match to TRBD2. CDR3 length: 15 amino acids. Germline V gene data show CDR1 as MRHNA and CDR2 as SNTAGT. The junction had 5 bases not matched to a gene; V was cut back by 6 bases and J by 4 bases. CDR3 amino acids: CASSPSGGGPDTQYF. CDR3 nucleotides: TGTGCCAGCAGCCCTAGCGGGGGGGGGCCAGATACGCAGTATTTT.

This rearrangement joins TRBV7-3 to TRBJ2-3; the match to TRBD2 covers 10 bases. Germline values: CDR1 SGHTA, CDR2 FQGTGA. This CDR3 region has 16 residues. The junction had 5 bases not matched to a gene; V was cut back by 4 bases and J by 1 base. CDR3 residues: CASSYQAGGGTDTQYF. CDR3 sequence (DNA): TGTGCCAGCAGCTACCAAGCGGGGGGGGGCACAGATACGCAGTATTTT.

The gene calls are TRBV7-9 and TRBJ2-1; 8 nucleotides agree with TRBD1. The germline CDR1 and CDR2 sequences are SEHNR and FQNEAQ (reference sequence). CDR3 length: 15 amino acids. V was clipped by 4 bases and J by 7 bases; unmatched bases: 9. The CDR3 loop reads CASSSRTGLGNEQFF. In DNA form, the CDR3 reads TGTGCCAGCAGCTCCCGGACAGGGTTGGGGAATGAGCAGTTCTTC.

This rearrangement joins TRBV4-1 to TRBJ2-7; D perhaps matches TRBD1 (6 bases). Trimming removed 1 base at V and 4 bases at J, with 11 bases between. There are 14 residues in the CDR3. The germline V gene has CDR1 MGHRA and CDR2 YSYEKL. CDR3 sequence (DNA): TGCGCCAGCAGCCAAGTGAGGGGGAGTTACGAGCAGTACTTC. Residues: CASSQVRGSYEQYF.

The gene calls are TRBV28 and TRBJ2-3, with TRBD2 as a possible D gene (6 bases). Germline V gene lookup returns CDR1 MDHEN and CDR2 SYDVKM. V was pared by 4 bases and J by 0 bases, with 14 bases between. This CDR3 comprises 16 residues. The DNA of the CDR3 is TGTGCCAGCAGTTGGGGATTAGCGGCTAGCACAGATACGCAGTATTTT. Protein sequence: CASSWGLAASTDTQYF.

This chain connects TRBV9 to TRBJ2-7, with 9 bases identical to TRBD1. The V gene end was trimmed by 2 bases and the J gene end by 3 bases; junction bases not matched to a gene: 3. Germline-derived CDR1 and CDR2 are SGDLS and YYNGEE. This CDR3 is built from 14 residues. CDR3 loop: CASSVTGGGYEQYF. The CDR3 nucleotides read TGTGCCAGCAGCGTTACAGGGGGCGGCTACGAGCAGTACTTC.

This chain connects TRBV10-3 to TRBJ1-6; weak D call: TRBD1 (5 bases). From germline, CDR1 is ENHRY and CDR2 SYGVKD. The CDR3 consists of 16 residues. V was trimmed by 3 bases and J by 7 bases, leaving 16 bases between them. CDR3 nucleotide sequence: TGTGCCATCAGTGAACAGGATCGGTTTTCCAATTCACCCCTCCACTTT. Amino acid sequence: CAISEQDRFSNSPLHF.